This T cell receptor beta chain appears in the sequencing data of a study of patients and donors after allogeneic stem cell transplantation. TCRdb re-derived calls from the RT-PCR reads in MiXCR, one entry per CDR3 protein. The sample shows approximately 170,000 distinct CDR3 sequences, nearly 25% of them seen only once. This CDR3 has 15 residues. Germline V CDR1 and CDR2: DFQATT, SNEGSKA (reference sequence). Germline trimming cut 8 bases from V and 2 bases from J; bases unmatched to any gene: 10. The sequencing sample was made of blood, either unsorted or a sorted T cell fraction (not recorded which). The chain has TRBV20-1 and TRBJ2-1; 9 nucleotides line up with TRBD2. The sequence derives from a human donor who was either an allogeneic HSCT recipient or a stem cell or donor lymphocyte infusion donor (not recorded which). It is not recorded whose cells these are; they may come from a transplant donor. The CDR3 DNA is TGCAGTATTACGTGGGGCGGGAGGGCCTACAATGAGCAGTTCTTC. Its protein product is CSITWGGRAYNEQFF.